Listed below are T cell receptor beta chains from one sample, sequenced in a study of T-cell reconstitution after alpha-beta-depleted transplantation in children. One entry per CDR3 protein, called by TCRdb with MiXCR from the PCR reads. Seen here are some 290,000 distinct CDR3 sequences, over 8% observed once, and the top ten hold 10%. The specimen was PBMCs from the stem cell graft donor, collected from the stem cell graft. Source of these receptors: a human donor who donated a stem cell graft to a child with SCID. Both conserved end residues are part of each CDR3. D genes are given only for firm matches. Some rows have no size entry. The others give once, few or many, or a class for an expanded clone.

length,J,V,size,D,DNA,CDR3
14,TRBJ2-5,TRBV7-7,NA,NA,TGTGCTAGCAGCCGCGTCGGGGGCGAGGAGACACAGTACTTC,CASSRVGGEETQYF
13,TRBJ2-7,TRBV25-1,NA,NA,TGTGCCAGCAGTGAAGGCTGGGGATACGAGCAGTACTTC,CASSEGWGYEQYF
13,TRBJ2-7,TRBV27,NA,NA,TGTGCCAGCAGTTTAGGCAGAAGGTACGAGCAGTACTTC,CASSLGRRYEQYF
16,TRBJ1-6,TRBV6-1,NA,NA,TGTGCCAGCAGTGTCCGGTTGGGGATGCGTAATTCACCCCTCCACTTT,CASSVRLGMRNSPLHF
17,TRBJ2-3,TRBV14,few,NA,TGTGCCAGCAGCCAAGATCATGGATGGCGGGGCACAGATACGCAGTATTTT,CASSQDHGWRGTDTQYF
15,TRBJ2-5,TRBV5-1,NA,NA,TGCGCCAGCAGCAACCCCGCAGGGGGGACCGAGACCCAGTACTTC,CASSNPAGGTETQYF
15,TRBJ1-5,TRBV20-1,few,TRBD1,TGCAGTGCTAGCCGACTACAGGGGACTAATCAGCCCCAGCATTTT,CSASRLQGTNQPQHF
13,TRBJ1-1,TRBV6-1,few,NA,TGTGCCAGCAGTGTGCACAGGGCCACTGAAGCTTTCTTT,CASSVHRATEAFF
13,TRBJ2-3,TRBV12-3/TRBV12-4,many,NA,TGTGCCAGCAGTTTAGCCCCCTCCGATACGCAGTATTTT,CASSLAPSDTQYF
15,TRBJ1-1,TRBV11-1,NA,NA,TGTGCCAGCAGCTTAGCGGGGGCAAGGAACACTGAAGCTTTCTTT,CASSLAGARNTEAFF
14,TRBJ2-3,TRBV7-9,NA,NA,TGTGCCAGCAGCCTTGGACAGTACACAGATACGCAGTATTTT,CASSLGQYTDTQYF
15,TRBJ2-7,TRBV5-1,few,NA,TGCGCCAGCAGCCCAGGGCTAAGACAATCCTACGAGCAGTACTTC,CASSPGLRQSYEQYF
14,TRBJ1-1,TRBV10-3,few,NA,TGTGCCATCAGTGAGGACAGAGGGAACACTGAAGCTTTCTTT,CAISEDRGNTEAFF
14,TRBJ1-4,TRBV6-1,many,NA,TGTGCCAGCAGTGAGACTCTCTCGGGCGAAAAACTGTTTTTT,CASSETLSGEKLFF
15,TRBJ1-5,TRBV12-3/TRBV12-4,NA,NA,TGTGCCAGCAAACACCAGGCGAATAGCAATCAGCCCCAGCATTTT,CASKHQANSNQPQHF
14,TRBJ2-3,TRBV6-1,many,NA,TGTGCCAGCATATCGGGGCAGCGCACAGATACGCAGTATTTT,CASISGQRTDTQYF
16,TRBJ2-2,TRBV10-3,NA,TRBD2,TGTGCCATCAGGGATAGCGGGGGAGCGAACACCGGGGAGCTGTTTTTT,CAIRDSGGANTGELFF
14,TRBJ2-2,TRBV20-1,NA,NA,TGCAGTGCTAGAGATCTGATGGTCACCGGGGAGCTGTTTTTT,CSARDLMVTGELFF
15,TRBJ2-1,TRBV19,NA,NA,TGTGCCAGTAGCCACCGGGACGTTCCCTACAATGAGCAGTTCTTC,CASSHRDVPYNEQFF
14,TRBJ2-5,TRBV2,NA,NA,TGTGCCAGCAGATTAGGACGGGAGCAAGAGACCCAGTACTTC,CASRLGREQETQYF
15,TRBJ2-2,TRBV29-1,many,NA,TGCAGCGTTGCGGATCTTGGGGCGAACACCGGGGAGCTGTTTTTT,CSVADLGANTGELFF
14,TRBJ1-2,TRBV28,many,NA,TGTGCCAGCAGTTTATCCAGGGTCAACTATGGCTACACCTTC,CASSLSRVNYGYTF
15,TRBJ2-3,TRBV7-8,few,TRBD1,TGTGCCAGCAGCCCTACCAGGGGGCAAGAAGATACGCAGTATTTT,CASSPTRGQEDTQYF
16,TRBJ2-7,TRBV6-5,many,TRBD2,TGTGCCAGCAGTCCGCGTGATACTAGCGGGGACTACGAGCAGTACTTC,CASSPRDTSGDYEQYF
14,TRBJ2-3,TRBV20-1,NA,TRBD1,TGCAGTGCTAGTGGGACAGGGATAACAGATACGCAGTATTTT,CSASGTGITDTQYF
14,TRBJ1-2,TRBV20-1,NA,NA,TGCAGTGCTAGAGATAGAGCGGCGAGGGGTGGCTACACCTTC,CSARDRAARGGYTF
13,TRBJ1-2,TRBV7-9,many,TRBD1,TGTGCCAGCAGCTCGGACAGGGGATACGGCTACACCTTC,CASSSDRGYGYTF
15,TRBJ1-1,TRBV12-3/TRBV12-4,NA,TRBD1,TGTGCCAGCAGTTCCCAGACAGGGGTAGGGTCTGAAGCTTTCTTT,CASSSQTGVGSEAFF
14,TRBJ2-2,TRBV12-3/TRBV12-4,NA,NA,TGTGCCAGCAGTTTTGGCGGTGGCACCGGGGAGCTGTTTTTT,CASSFGGGTGELFF
15,TRBJ2-3,TRBV12-3/TRBV12-4,many,TRBD1,TGTGCCAGCAGTCGTCAACAGGGGCCGGTAGATACGCAGTATTTT,CASSRQQGPVDTQYF
15,TRBJ2-7,TRBV10-3,NA,TRBD1,TGTGCCATCAGTGATCCCGGACAGGGGGGCCACGAGCAGTACTTC,CAISDPGQGGHEQYF
15,TRBJ2-1,TRBV29-1,few,NA,TGCAGCGTAGAGACTAGTCTCGTGATCTACAATGAGCAGTTCTTC,CSVETSLVIYNEQFF
13,TRBJ1-1,TRBV6-4,many,NA,TGTGCCAGCAGTGCCCAGACGGGGACTGAAGCTTTCTTT,CASSAQTGTEAFF
13,TRBJ2-6,TRBV6-1,few,NA,TGTGCCAGTAGGGGGACAGGGGCCAACGTCCTGACTTTC,CASRGTGANVLTF
14,TRBJ2-1,TRBV24-1,few,NA,TGTGCCACCAGTGATCGTTTTCGGGGCAATGAGCAGTTCTTC,CATSDRFRGNEQFF
18,TRBJ1-5,TRBV6-5,NA,TRBD1,TGTGCCAGCAGTTCGGACAGGCTGGGGCTTGATATCAATCAGCCCCAGCATTTT,CASSSDRLGLDINQPQHF
18,TRBJ2-3,TRBV27,once,TRBD2,TGTGCCGGCAGTTGGGCCAGCGGGGGGCCCCTAGCAGGGACTACGCAGTATTTT,CAGSWASGGPLAGTTQYF
16,TRBJ2-3,TRBV5-1,NA,TRBD2,TGCGCCAGCAGCTTGGGGAGCGGGGCGCCCACAGATACGCAGTATTTT,CASSLGSGAPTDTQYF
15,TRBJ2-1,TRBV20-1,many,TRBD2,TGCAGTGCTAGGGGCAGCGGGGGGGACTACAATGAGCAGTTCTTC,CSARGSGGDYNEQFF
14,TRBJ2-1,TRBV12-3/TRBV12-4,many,TRBD2,TGTGCCAGCAGTTCTAGCGGGGCCTACAATGAGCAGTTCTTC,CASSSSGAYNEQFF
16,TRBJ1-1,TRBV4-1,many,NA,TGCGCCAGCAGCTACCGATCAGGGGAAATGAACACTGAAGCTTTCTTT,CASSYRSGEMNTEAFF